This entry concerns a single T cell receptor (beta chain). Antigen: not known. The sample comes from a study of T cell responses to AZD1222 COVID-19 vaccine. About the study: It was second doses at about 4 or about 12 weeks that were pooled.

The CDR3 runs to 16 residues. With V trimmed by 0 bases and J by 0 bases, 5 bases remained unmatched. In germline, CDR1 is LGHNA, CDR2 YNFKEQ. Overall study results and limits: Baseline antibody screening turned up just a handful of seropositive AZD1222 recipients. Across the whole spike, CD4 TCRs peaked at regions 160-218 and 743-854. Within unmutated variant regions lay the reported targets of nearly half of spike-specific TCRs.

The table came from immunoSEQ multiplex PCR; TCRdb's copy has only in-frame clones and leaves some out. The repertoire holds about 97,000 clones, approximately 90% seen once, with 6.5% to 8% in the top ten. This clonotype was sampled from an adult in good health. J is TRBJ2-7 and V is TRBV4-2; TRBD2 aligns across 7 bases. The source material was peripheral blood, sampled on day 0 of AZD1222 vaccination. The CDR3 loop is CASSQEWGGSSYEQYF. CDR3 nucleotides: TGTGCCAGCAGCCAAGAGTGGGGGGGGAGCTCCTACGAGCAGTACTTC.